This T cell receptor (beta chain) was observed in a study of regulatory T cells in long-lasting Graves disease. Study context: Antithyroid drugs had been given to newly diagnosed Graves' patients for under 3 months.

Time point indicated: newly diagnosed GD, antithyroid drugs for less than 3 months. PBMCs were the source of the RNA used for TCR sequencing. Clinicians diagnosed Graves' disease using American Thyroid Association guidelines. Arm-PCR of CDR3 regions and iRepertoire HTBI primers were the basis on which TCR beta libraries were built. Via MiXCR, TCRdb re-called the multiplex PCR reads, giving one row per CDR3 protein. The data hold about 330,000 distinct CDR3 sequences, with around 15% observed a single time. V dropped 10 bases and J dropped 0 bases, with 16 bases sitting between them. This CDR3 spans 15 amino acids. The germline V gene encodes CDR1 LNHDA and CDR2 SQIVND (reference sequence). These same data were also listed under a study on T cells in Graves' hyperthyroidism and ophthalmopathy. That source notes: RT-PCR in the first round (using the HTBI primer set) targeted the TCR CDR3. Prediction of ophthalmopathy progression came a median roughly 6.6 months pre-onset.

The receptor was derived from a woman younger than 30 with Graves disease. This chain connects TRBV19 to TRBJ1-3; no clear D gene. The sample was peripheral blood mononuclear cells (PBMCs), taken at new diagnosis, from a patient treated with antithyroid drugs. The CDR3 loop is CAIWPPTSSGNTIYF. The DNA for the CDR3 is TGTGCCATCTGGCCTCCCACGAGCTCTGGAAACACCATATATTTT.